The 18 T cell receptor beta chains in this list originate from one sample, sequenced in a study of shared clonotypes between healthy human individuals. Sequenced by immunoSEQ multiplex PCR; TCRdb stores in-frame clones only, minus some. The sample includes 170,000 or so clones, roughly 70% seen only once; the top ten take around 9.3%. The specimen was memory CD4+ T cells sorted from blood. Subset meaning: CD45RA-negative fraction. The receptor source for this set is a man aged 25-40 years in good health.

This clone has only a few counts. The germline gene is not matched at one end of the junction; a read error may be the cause. The V gene is TRBV13, the J gene TRBJ2-5, with 12 bases identical to TRBD2. CDR1 and CDR2 from the germline V gene are PRHDT and FYEKMQ (reference sequence). The CDR3 has 14 residues. The DNA for the CDR3 is TGTGCCAGCAGCCGATGGCTAGCGGGAGGGCCAAGGAACTTC. Protein: CASSRWLAGGPRNF.

The chain recombines TRBV29-1 with TRBJ2-5; 11 bases are a match to TRBD2. This CDR3 comprises 16 residues. Germline CDR1 and CDR2: SQVTM and ANQGSEA. Trimming removed 5 bases from V and 1 base from J; junction bases left unmatched: 9. In nucleotides, the CDR3 is TGCAGCGTTCCACTACCGGGACTAGCGGTCCAAGAGACCCAGTACTTC. Amino acid sequence: CSVPLPGLAVQETQYF.

The genes are TRBV4-1 and TRBJ2-2; 10 bases line up with TRBD2. Unmatched junction bases numbered 2, after V lost 1 base and J lost 0 bases. The CDR3 totals 17 residues. The germline V gene encodes CDR1 MGHRA and CDR2 YSYEKL. CDR3: CASSQASGSANTGELFF. In DNA, the CDR3 is TGCGCCAGCAGCCAAGCTAGCGGGAGCGCGAACACCGGGGAGCTGTTTTTT.

The rearrangement uses TRBV19 and TRBJ2-3, with a tentative D call TRBD2 (5 bases). CDR1 is LNHDA, CDR2 SQIVND, per germline (reference sequence). V shed 6 bases and J shed 8 bases, with 15 bases lying between them. The CDR3 length is 13 residues. In DNA, the CDR3 is TGTGCCAGTAGGTCGGGGAGTGAGGCTACGCAGTATTTT. Protein sequence: CASRSGSEATQYF.

This clone was detected ten times or more. This sequence joins TRBV11-3 and TRBJ2-1; 9 bases map to TRBD1. After removal of 6 bases from V and 7 bases from J, the junction contained 4 bases not matched to a gene. CDR1 is SGHNT and CDR2 is YENEEA in the germline V gene. The CDR3 spans 13 residues. CDR3 nucleotides: TGTGCCAGCAGGGGACAGGGCGGGAATGAGCAGTTCTTC. Translating it yields CASRGQGGNEQFF.

The chain is built from TRBV5-6 and TRBJ1-1; D is ambiguous. V lost 2 bases, J lost 5 bases, and 13 bases lay in between. The CDR3 extends over 14 amino acids. Germline CDR1 SGHDT, CDR2 YYEEEE. The CDR3 DNA reads as TGTGCCAGCAGCTTAAGGGTTGTGTGGACTGAAGCTTTCTTT. Translated, it gives CASSLRVVWTEAFF.

In DNA form, the CDR3 reads TGTGCCAGCAGCGTAGCAGGGGTTCCTAGCACAGATACGCAGTATTTT. Its protein is CASSVAGVPSTDTQYF. The chain links TRBV9 to TRBJ2-3; tentative D call: TRBD1 (6 bases). This CDR3 region has 16 residues. The germline V gene has CDR1 SGDLS and CDR2 YYNGEE. The germline V and J ends were trimmed by 0 bases and 0 bases, with 11 bases remaining between them. The complete variable domain, with remaining parts taken from reference TRBV9 and TRBJ2-3, reads DSGVTQTPKHLITATGQRVTLRCSPRSGDLSVYWYQQSLDQGLQFLIQYYNGEERAKGNILERFSAQQFPDLHSELNLSSLELGDSALYFCASSVAGVPSTDTQYFGPGTRLTVL.

The gene calls are TRBV5-5 and TRBJ2-5, with D maybe TRBD2 (5 bases). The CDR3 extends over 17 amino acids. CDR1 and CDR2 (germline): SGHKS, YYEKEE (reference sequence). V lost 0 bases, J lost 0 bases, and 15 bases lay in between. CDR3 coding DNA: TGTGCCAGCAGCTTGGTTCGGGCTAGCTCGTACCAAGAGACCCAGTACTTC. Translating it yields CASSLVRASSYQETQYF.

The genes are TRBV9 and TRBJ2-1; possibly TRBD2 for D (6 bases). With 0 bases removed from V and 6 bases from J, the gap between germline ends came to 19 bases. Germline loops: CDR1 SGDLS, CDR2 YYNGEE. The length of the CDR3 is 17 residues. The CDR3 DNA sequence: TGTGCCAGCAGCGTAGGGTTTGGGGGACTTTCGGGCAATGAGCAGTTCTTC. This codes for CASSVGFGGLSGNEQFF.

The chain employs TRBV6-5 and TRBJ1-5; D ambiguous. Per germline, CDR1 MNHEY and CDR2 SVGAGI. With 2 bases removed from V and 7 bases from J, the gap between germline ends came to 9 bases. The CDR3 extends over 13 amino acids. The DNA for the CDR3 is TGTGCCAGCAGTTACGAAAGGAGCCAGCCCCAGCATTTT. Encoded protein: CASSYERSQPQHF.

CDR3 sequence: CASSLNWNTGELFF. CDR3 bases: TGTGCCAGCAGCTTAAACTGGAACACCGGGGAGCTGTTTTTT. The chain has TRBV7-2 and TRBJ2-2; D is uncertain. The CDR3 is 14 amino acids. Germline V gene data show CDR1 as SGHTA and CDR2 as FQGNSA. V lost 2 bases to trimming and J lost 1 base, with 5 bases between them.

The chain recombines TRBV11-3 with TRBJ2-5; 7 bases align to TRBD1. Trimming at V came to 5 bases and at J to 4 bases, leaving 7 bases not matched to a gene. This CDR3 has 14 residues. The germline gives CDR1 SGHNT, CDR2 YENEEA. The CDR3 sequence is CASSPGGMSETQYF. CDR3 coding DNA: TGTGCCAGCAGCCCAGGGGGTATGTCAGAGACCCAGTACTTC.

The chain couples TRBV9 to TRBJ2-2; a possible D gene is TRBD1 (6 bases). The CDR3 is made up of 15 amino acids. Looked up from germline, CDR1 is SGDLS and CDR2 is YYNGEE. Trimming removed 3 bases from V and 4 bases from J, with 13 bases in between. The CDR3 is CASSAFGQSTGELFF. The CDR3, as DNA: TGTGCCAGCAGCGCCTTTGGACAGAGCACCGGGGAGCTGTTTTTT.

This clone has more than one count but fewer than ten. V gene TRBV19 combines with J gene TRBJ1-5; D might be TRBD1 (5 bases). The CDR3 totals 14 residues. V lost 6 bases, J lost 3 bases, and 12 bases lay in between. CDR1 is LNHDA and CDR2 is SQIVND in the germline V gene (reference sequence). Here the CDR3 reads CASSLDRYNQPQHF. The DNA of the CDR3 is TGTGCCAGTAGCCTCGACAGATACAATCAGCCCCAGCATTTT. Full variable domain (remainder filled in from reference TRBV19 and TRBJ1-5): DGGITQSPKYLFRKEGQNVTLSCEQNLNHDAMYWYRQDPGQGLRLIYYSQIVNDFQKGDIAEGYSVSREKKESFPLTVTSAQKNPTAFYLCASSLDRYNQPQHFGDGTRLSIL.

The chain links TRBV4-1 to TRBJ1-5; D gene unclear. CDR3 length equals 16 residues. V gave up 1 base and J gave up 3 bases, with 13 bases separating them. Germline V gives CDR1 MGHRA, CDR2 YSYEKL. The CDR3 DNA reads TGCGCCAGCAGCCAAGGGAACTCAAGAGTCAATCAGCCCCAGCATTTT. The encoded protein is CASSQGNSRVNQPQHF.

This clone was seen a handful of times. The chain links TRBV28 to TRBJ1-4; 10 positions agree with TRBD1. V dropped 6 bases and J dropped 16; count of bases not matched to a gene: 14. The germline gives CDR1 MDHEN, CDR2 SYDVKM. The CDR3 has 14 residues. CDR3 sequence (DNA): TGTGCCAGCAGCATTATCTCCGGGGGGACAGGGGCGTTTTTT. As protein: CASSIISGGTGAFF.

This chain links TRBV28 with TRBJ1-1; TRBD1 agrees at 8 bases. Germline CDR1 reads MDHEN; CDR2 reads SYDVKM. The CDR3 contains 16 residues. With V trimmed by 5 bases and J by 0 bases, 8 bases remained unmatched. The CDR3: CASSDRGFRVNTEAFF. The CDR3 DNA reads as TGTGCCAGCAGTGACAGGGGTTTCCGAGTGAACACTGAAGCTTTCTTT.

This chain uses TRBV9 with TRBJ2-7; TRBD1 or TRBD2 may be the D gene (6 bases each). Germline loops: CDR1 SGDLS, CDR2 YYNGEE. The ends were cut back, 3 bases at V and 0 bases at J, with 13 bases in the middle. This CDR3 region has 15 residues. The CDR3 region has the DNA TGTGCCAGCAGCGGAGGGGGGACCAGCTCCTACGAGCAGTACTTC. Its protein product is CASSGGGTSSYEQYF.